These 20 T cell receptor beta chains share one sample of origin, sequenced in a study of cytomegalovirus exposure and HLA in healthy donors. It was with 60 Vbeta and 13 Jbeta primers that the PCR ran. The repertoire was sequenced with immunoSEQ multiplex PCR; TCRdb's copy has only in-frame clones and lacks some. In the table there are about 160,000 clones, approximately 88% of which are singletons. Material for sequencing was PBMCs. Every receptor here comes from a woman aged 25 to 45 in good health and CMV-seronegative.

The chain has TRBV13 and TRBJ1-1, with TRBD1 identical over 7 bases. Looked up from germline, CDR1 is PRHDT and CDR2 is FYEKMQ (reference sequence). Trimming at V came to 0 bases and at J to 5 bases, leaving 6 bases not matched to a gene. CDR3 size: 15 residues. The CDR3 DNA reads TGTGCCAGCAGCTTAGGAGGGGGCGGAAAAACTGAAGCTTTCTTT. Encoded protein: CASSLGGGGKTEAFF.

The chain is built from TRBV2 and TRBJ2-3; no reliable D call. Germline loops: CDR1 SNHLY, CDR2 FYNNEI. The germline V and J ends were trimmed by 2 bases and 0 bases, with 6 bases remaining between them. The CDR3 totals 14 residues. The CDR3 sequence is CASSESPSTDTQYF. The CDR3 DNA reads TGTGCCAGCAGTGAATCCCCGAGCACAGATACGCAGTATTTT.

This chain connects TRBV18 to TRBJ2-1; D possibly corresponds to TRBD1 (7 bases). The CDR3 contains 14 residues. Germline values: CDR1 KGHSH, CDR2 LQKENI. Between the trimmed V and J ends, which lost 2 bases and 10 bases, there was a span of 15 bases. In nucleotides, the CDR3 is TGTGCCAGCTCACCAGGTTCAGGGGGAGGCGAGCAGTTCTTC. Amino acids: CASSPGSGGGEQFF.

The chain joins TRBV7-8 to TRBJ2-7; the match to TRBD2 covers 10 bases. This CDR3 contains 18 residues. V lost 1 base and J lost 2; bases outside the gene matches: 11. The germline V gene encodes CDR1 SGHVS and CDR2 FQNEAQ. The CDR3 is CASSLVQRGGSGAYEQYF. In nucleotides, the CDR3 is TGTGCCAGCAGCTTAGTCCAGCGGGGGGGTAGCGGAGCCTACGAGCAGTACTTC.

This clone was observed a few times. The V and J genes are TRBV10-2 and TRBJ1-1, with 7 bases aligning to TRBD1. Germline V lookup: CDR1 WSHSY, CDR2 SAAADI. V lost 7 bases to trimming and J lost 7 bases; unmatched junction nucleotides: 9. This CDR3 spans 13 amino acids. This chain's CDR3 is CASTLNGQDEAFF. The CDR3 DNA reads TGCGCCAGCACATTAAACGGACAGGATGAAGCTTTCTTT.

About this clone: The junction differs from germline at one of its ends, possibly a read error. The rearrangement uses TRBV7-9 and TRBJ1-2; D uncertain. The CDR3 extends over 12 amino acids. Germline values: CDR1 SEHNR, CDR2 FQNEAQ (reference sequence). The CDR3, as DNA: TGTTCCAGCACCAATTCGGGGAATGGCTACACCTTC. This gives the protein CSSTNSGNGYTF.

In its sample, this clone was seen a few times. The chain carries TRBV4-1 and TRBJ2-1; TRBD2 agrees at 13 bases. CDR1 and CDR2 from the germline V gene are MGHRA and YSYEKL. CDR3 length equals 16 residues. With V trimmed by 3 bases and J by 6 bases, 5 bases remained unmatched. CDR3 amino acids: CASSHEGLAGSNEQFF. CDR3 coding DNA: TGCGCCAGCAGCCATGAGGGACTAGCGGGATCCAATGAGCAGTTCTTC.

The chain employs TRBV5-8 and TRBJ1-5; D unresolved. The germline V and J ends were trimmed by 3 bases and 11 bases, with 9 bases remaining between them. CDR1 SGHTS and CDR2 YDEGEE come from the germline V gene. The CDR3 is 11 amino acids. The CDR3 protein is CASSSRLAQHF. CDR3 DNA sequence: TGTGCCAGCAGCTCCCGTTTAGCCCAGCATTTT.

This chain joins TRBV7-2 and TRBJ2-1, with TRBD2 as a possible D gene (5 bases). The CDR3 has 15 residues. Per the germline V gene, CDR1 is SGHTA and CDR2 is FQGNSA. V was clipped by 4 bases and J by 4 bases, with 14 bases between them. CDR3 sequence (DNA): TGTGCCAGCAGCTGGCAACAGCGGCCTTACAATGAGCAGTTCTTC. Residues: CASSWQQRPYNEQFF.

V gene TRBV27 combines with J gene TRBJ1-1; no clear D gene. Germline CDR1 and CDR2: MNHEY and SMNVEV (reference sequence). V was pared by 6 bases and J by 5 bases, with 13 bases between. CDR3 length equals 13 residues. CDR3 residues: CASRAEVGTEAFF. CDR3 coding DNA: TGTGCCAGCAGGGCGGAGGTCGGAACTGAAGCTTTCTTT.

V gene TRBV5-1 combines with J gene TRBJ2-5; the match to TRBD1 covers 10 bases. The DNA end is a closer match to TRBJ2-7, so the J assignment may be wrong. The germline CDR1 and CDR2 sequences are SGHRS and YFSETQ. This CDR3 spans 15 amino acids. The CDR3 nucleotides are TGCGCCAGCAGCTCAGCCGGGACAGGGGTTTACGAGCAGTACTTC. Translation: CASSSAGTGVYEQYF.

This chain uses TRBV4-3 with TRBJ1-1; the D is unclear. The CDR3 covers 14 residues. CDR1 and CDR2 from the germline V gene are LGHNA and YSLEER. V was shortened by 1 base and J by 1 base, with 7 bases between the two germline ends. The CDR3 coding sequence is TGCGCCAGCAGCCAAGTATTCCCGAACACTGAAGCTTTCTTT. Translating gives CASSQVFPNTEAFF.

V is TRBV2 and J is TRBJ2-3, with D possibly being TRBD1 (8 bases). V dropped 8 bases and J dropped 0 bases, with 15 bases sitting between them. Germline V gives CDR1 SNHLY, CDR2 FYNNEI. The CDR3 consists of 15 residues. Written as DNA, the CDR3 is TGTGCCAGCGAGCGGGACAGGAGTAGCACAGATACGCAGTATTTT. Residues: CASERDRSSTDTQYF.

The chain is built from TRBV6-4 and TRBJ2-3, with D possibly matching TRBD1 (6 bases). The CDR3 runs to 15 residues. CDR1 and CDR2 from the germline V gene are MRHNA and SNTAGT. V gave up 3 bases and J gave up 0 bases, with 10 bases separating them. The CDR3: CASSDGGTSTDTQYF. In nucleotides, the CDR3 is TGTGCCAGCAGTGATGGGGGCACTAGCACAGATACGCAGTATTTT.

CDR3 sequence: CASSPAWGPNYGYTF. CDR3 nucleotides: TGCGCCAGCAGCCCGGCTTGGGGGCCGAACTATGGCTACACCTTC. This rearrangement joins TRBV5-1 to TRBJ1-2, with a weak D call TRBD1 (6 bases). The V and J ends lost 4 bases and 2 bases respectively, with 15 bases between them. CDR1 SGHRS and CDR2 YFSETQ come from the germline V gene. This CDR3 comprises 15 residues.

This rearrangement joins TRBV19 to TRBJ1-5, with 7 bases that match TRBD1. The CDR3 sequence is 14 residues long. Germline V gene sequence: CDR1 LNHDA, CDR2 SQIVND (reference sequence). The ends lost 4 bases at V and 1 base at J; junction bases unmatched: 1. CDR3 in DNA: TGTGCCAGTAGTAGGGACAGCAGCAATCAGCCCCAGCATTTT. Translating gives CASSRDSSNQPQHF.

There are a few counts of this clone. The J gene is TRBJ2-5, the V gene TRBV6-6; D is undetermined. Germline CDR1 and CDR2: MNHNY and SVGAGI (reference sequence). CDR3 length: 11 residues. V was shortened by 8 bases and J by 1 base, with 5 bases between the two germline ends. The CDR3 is CASLAQETQYF. DNA for the CDR3: TGTGCCAGCCTGGCCCAAGAGACCCAGTACTTC.

This chain connects TRBV9 to TRBJ2-5; D possibly corresponds to TRBD2 (5 bases). Germline loops: CDR1 SGDLS, CDR2 YYNGEE. CDR3 length: 13 amino acids. With 0 bases removed from V and 3 bases from J, the gap between germline ends came to 6 bases. CDR3 residues: CASSVAGKETQYF. CDR3 sequence (DNA): TGTGCCAGCAGCGTAGCGGGAAAAGAGACCCAGTACTTC.

The chain recombines TRBV2 with TRBJ1-2; D possibly corresponds to TRBD1 (6 bases). Germline CDR1 and CDR2: SNHLY and FYNNEI. This CDR3 has 14 amino acids. Trimming removed 6 bases at V and 5 bases at J, with 16 bases between. CDR3 protein: CASSPDRISYGYTF. CDR3 DNA sequence: TGTGCCAGCAGCCCCGACAGGATCTCGTATGGCTACACCTTC.

This chain links TRBV9 with TRBJ2-3, with 10 bases matching TRBD2. Trimming at V came to 0 bases and at J to 2 bases, leaving 6 bases not matched to a gene. Germline values: CDR1 SGDLS, CDR2 YYNGEE. CDR3 length: 17 residues. CDR3 amino acids: CASSVDVAGGLTDTQYF. In nucleotides, the CDR3 is TGTGCCAGCAGCGTAGACGTAGCGGGGGGCCTCACAGATACGCAGTATTTT.